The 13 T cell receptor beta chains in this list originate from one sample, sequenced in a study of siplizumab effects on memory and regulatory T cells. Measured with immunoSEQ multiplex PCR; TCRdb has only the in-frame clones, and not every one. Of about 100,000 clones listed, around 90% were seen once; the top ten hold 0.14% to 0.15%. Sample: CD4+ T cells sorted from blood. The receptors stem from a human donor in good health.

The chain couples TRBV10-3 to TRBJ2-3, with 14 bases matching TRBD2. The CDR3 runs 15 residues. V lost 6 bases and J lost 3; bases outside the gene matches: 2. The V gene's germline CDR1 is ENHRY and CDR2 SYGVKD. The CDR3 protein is CAIRTSGGATDTQYF. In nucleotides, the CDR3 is TGTGCCATCAGGACTAGCGGGGGGGCGACAGATACGCAGTATTTT.

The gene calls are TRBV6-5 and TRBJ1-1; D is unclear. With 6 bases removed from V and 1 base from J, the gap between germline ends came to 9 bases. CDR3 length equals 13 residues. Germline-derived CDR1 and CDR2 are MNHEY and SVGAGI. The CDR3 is CASRKVANTEAFF. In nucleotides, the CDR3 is TGTGCCAGCAGGAAGGTCGCGAACACTGAAGCTTTCTTT.

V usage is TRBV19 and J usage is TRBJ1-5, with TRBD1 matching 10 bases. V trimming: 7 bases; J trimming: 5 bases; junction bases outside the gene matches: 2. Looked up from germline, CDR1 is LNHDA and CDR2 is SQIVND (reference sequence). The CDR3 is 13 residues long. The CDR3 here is CASTDRGHQPQHF. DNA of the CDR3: TGTGCCAGTACCGACAGGGGGCATCAGCCCCAGCATTTT.

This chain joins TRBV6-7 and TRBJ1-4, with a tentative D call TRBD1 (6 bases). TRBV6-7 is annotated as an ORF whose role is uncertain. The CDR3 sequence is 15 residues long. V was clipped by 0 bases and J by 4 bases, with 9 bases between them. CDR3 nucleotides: TGTGCCAGCAGTTACTCGAGGACAGATAATGAAAAACTGTTTTTT. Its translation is CASSYSRTDNEKLFF.

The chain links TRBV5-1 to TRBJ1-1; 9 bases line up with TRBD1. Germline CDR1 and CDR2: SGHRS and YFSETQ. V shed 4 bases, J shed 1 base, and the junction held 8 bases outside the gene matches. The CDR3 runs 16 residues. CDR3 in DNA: TGCGCCAGCAGCGCACCGGGACAGGGAAGGAACACTGAAGCTTTCTTT. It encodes CASSAPGQGRNTEAFF.

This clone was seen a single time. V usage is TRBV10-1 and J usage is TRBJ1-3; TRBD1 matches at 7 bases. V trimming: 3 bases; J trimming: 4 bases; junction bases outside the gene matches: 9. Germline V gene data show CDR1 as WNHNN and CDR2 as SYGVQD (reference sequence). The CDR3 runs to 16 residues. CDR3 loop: CASSEGQASSGNTIYF. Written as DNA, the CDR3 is TGCGCCAGCAGTGAAGGACAGGCATCCTCGGGAAACACCATATATTTT.

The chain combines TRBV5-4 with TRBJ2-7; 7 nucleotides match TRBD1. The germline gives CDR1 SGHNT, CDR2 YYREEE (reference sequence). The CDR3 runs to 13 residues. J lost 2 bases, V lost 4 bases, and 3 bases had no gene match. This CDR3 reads CASSKGQAYEQYF. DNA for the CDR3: TGTGCCAGCAGCAAAGGACAGGCCTACGAGCAGTACTTC.

The CDR3 sequence is CVRSLGSGVDGYTF. In DNA, the CDR3 is TGTGTCAGAAGCTTAGGTTCTGGGGTGGATGGCTACACCTTC. V usage is TRBV7-5 and J usage is TRBJ1-2. TRBV7-5 is marked as a pseudogene. CDR3 length equals 14 residues.

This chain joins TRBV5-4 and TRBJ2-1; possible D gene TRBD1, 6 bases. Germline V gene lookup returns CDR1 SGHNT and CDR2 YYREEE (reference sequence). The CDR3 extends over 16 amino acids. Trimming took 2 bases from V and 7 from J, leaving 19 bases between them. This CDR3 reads CASSLSGGKFWNEQFF. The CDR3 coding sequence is TGTGCCAGCAGCTTATCTGGGGGCAAATTCTGGAATGAGCAGTTCTTC.

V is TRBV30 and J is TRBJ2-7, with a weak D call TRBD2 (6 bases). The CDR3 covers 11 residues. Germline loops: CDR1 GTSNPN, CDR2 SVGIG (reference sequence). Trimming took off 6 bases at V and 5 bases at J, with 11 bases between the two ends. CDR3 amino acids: CACLSGNEQYF. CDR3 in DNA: TGTGCCTGTCTTAGCGGAAACGAGCAGTACTTC.

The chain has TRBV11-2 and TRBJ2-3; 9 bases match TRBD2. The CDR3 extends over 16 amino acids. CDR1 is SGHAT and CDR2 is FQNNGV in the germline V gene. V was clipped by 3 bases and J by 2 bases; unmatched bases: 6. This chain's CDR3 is CASSLMRGGLTDTQYF. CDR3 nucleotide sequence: TGTGCCAGCAGCTTGATGCGGGGGGGCCTCACAGATACGCAGTATTTT.

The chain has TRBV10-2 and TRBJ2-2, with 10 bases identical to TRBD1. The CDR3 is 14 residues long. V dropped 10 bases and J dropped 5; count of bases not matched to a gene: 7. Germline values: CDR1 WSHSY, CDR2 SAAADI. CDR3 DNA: TGCGCCACCGGGAGACAGGGGGCAACCGGGGAGCTGTTTTTT. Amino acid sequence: CATGRQGATGELFF.

The CDR3 nucleotides read TGTGCCAGCAGTGATATGGCAGGGTATCAGCCCCAGCATTTT. Encoded protein: CASSDMAGYQPQHF. The chain uses TRBV6-1 and TRBJ1-5, with D perhaps matching TRBD1 (5 bases). This CDR3 spans 14 amino acids. Germline-derived CDR1 and CDR2 are MNHNS and SASEGT. Trimming pared 3 bases from V and 5 bases from J, leaving 11 bases between.